This T cell receptor (beta chain) stems from a study of OX40 agonist ivuxolimab in advanced cancers. Study findings and constraints: Among some nonresponders, normalized T-cell clonal expansion was also low.

V was shortened by 0 bases and J by 0 bases, with 27 bases between the two germline ends. Germline-derived CDR1 and CDR2 are LNHNV and YYDKDF (reference sequence). The CDR3 loop spans 23 amino acids. A remark on this clone: As yet, its antigen is unknown.

Assay: immunoSEQ multiplex PCR; the TCRdb copy retains only in-frame clones and omits some. This sample carries 85,000 to 100,000 clones, around 90% of them seen once, and the ten largest clones take 0.31%. The TCR was taken from an adult with an advanced solid tumor such as melanoma, head and neck, liver or kidney cancer. V and J are TRBV15 and TRBJ2-6, with D perhaps matching TRBD2 (6 bases). This specimen was CD4+ or CD8+ T cells sorted from blood, taken in a trial of the OX40 agonist ivuxolimab. The DNA of the CDR3 is TGTGCCACCAGCAGAGATTGGTTTCGGACGCGGGGAGTCAAGAGCTCTGGGGCCAACGTCCTGACTTTC. Translating gives CATSRDWFRTRGVKSSGANVLTF.